The 5 T cell receptor beta chains below were found in one sample sequenced in a study of T cell changes during pregnancy in multiple sclerosis. Sequencing used immunoSEQ multiplex PCR; TCRdb keeps in-frame clones, though not all of them. The sample gives approximately 96,000 clones, about 91% of which show up once; more than 2% is in the top ten. The sample here was peripheral blood, taken after pregnancy. The receptors stem from a female donor in good health, enrolled as a control in a pregnancy study.

The chain carries TRBV7-9 and TRBJ2-7, with D perhaps matching TRBD1 (5 bases). The CDR3 is made up of 14 amino acids. Germline V gives CDR1 SEHNR, CDR2 FQNEAQ (reference sequence). The V end was cut by 6 bases, the J end by 2 bases, with 14 bases between. Here the CDR3 DNA reads TGTGCCAGCAGTCATGGGGCAGCCACCTACGAGCAGTACTTC. This codes for CASSHGAATYEQYF.

This sequence joins TRBV5-1 and TRBJ2-7, with 10 bases that match TRBD2. From germline, CDR1 is SGHRS and CDR2 YFSETQ. CDR3 length: 14 amino acids. The ends lost 4 bases at V and 4 bases at J; junction bases unmatched: 5. CDR3 sequence: CASSAGLASYEQYF. The DNA of the CDR3 is TGCGCCAGCAGCGCGGGACTAGCGTCGTACGAGCAGTACTTC.

This clone has a single count. This chain joins TRBV2 and TRBJ2-5; 7 bases fit TRBD1. Germline lookup yields CDR1 SNHLY and CDR2 FYNNEI. J lost 1 base, V lost 8 bases, and 7 bases had no gene match. The CDR3 is 14 amino acids. This CDR3 is CASDRQGSQETQYF. For the CDR3, the DNA is TGTGCCAGCGACAGACAGGGAAGCCAAGAGACCCAGTACTTC.

Concerning this clone itself: Other DNA sequences in the same sample also yield this CDR3. This chain links TRBV15 with TRBJ2-7; D is possibly TRBD1 (5 bases). The V gene lost 2 bases and the J gene lost 6 bases, with 8 bases spanning the gap. This CDR3 region has 12 residues. The germline CDR1 and CDR2 sequences are LNHNV and YYDKDF (reference sequence). The CDR3 nucleotides read TGTGCCACCAGCAGATCAGGGTTCGAGCAGTACTTC. This translates into CATSRSGFEQYF.

In this sample, this clone turned up a few times. The V and J genes are TRBV5-5 and TRBJ1-2; TRBD1 agrees at 7 bases. The V and J ends lost 4 bases and 4 bases, in that order; junction bases with no gene match: 16. CDR3 length: 17 residues. Germline CDR1 and CDR2: SGHKS and YYEKEE (reference sequence). CDR3 protein: CASSAYLWDSVSYGYTF. The CDR3 nucleotides are TGTGCCAGCAGCGCATACCTATGGGACAGCGTGAGCTATGGCTACACCTTC.